This T cell receptor (beta chain) was sequenced in a study of shared clonotypes between healthy human individuals. Using immunoSEQ multiplex PCR, the repertoire was profiled, and TCRdb retains in-frame clones only, with some absent. The sample has roughly 590,000 clones; roughly 96% are singletons. Naive CD8 cells lacked CD45RO, underwent positive selection for CCR7 and left out terminally differentiated effector memory CD45RA+ cells. The table lists this clone with a count of one. The CDR3 loop spans 16 amino acids. The germline V gene encodes CDR1 MNHNY and CDR2 SVGAGI (reference sequence). The V and J ends lost 6 bases and 0 bases respectively, with 17 bases between them.

V gene TRBV6-6 combines with J gene TRBJ2-5; no definite D call. Sequencing input: naive CD8+ T cells sorted from blood. This sequence was found in a woman aged 30 to 39 in good health. The CDR3 loop reads CASRPDPSLYQETQYF. As DNA, the CDR3 is TGTGCCAGCAGACCCGATCCCTCACTGTACCAAGAGACCCAGTACTTC.